This T cell receptor (beta chain) was found in a study of graft-versus-host responses after intestinal transplantation. Study overall: Multivisceral, liver-intestinal, or isolated intestinal transplants were received by the recipients. Each patient got anti-thymocyte globulin induction, then tacrolimus and steroids for three to four years. Study-wide results and limits: GvH clones were identified in recipient marrow, with some first appearing in ileum or blood.

CDR3 length: 12 amino acids. Germline values: CDR1 SGHVS, CDR2 FNYEAQ. Trimming removed 1 base at V and 8 bases at J, with 5 bases between. Notes on this clone: Its matching antigen is unknown.

Sequencing used immunoSEQ multiplex PCR; TCRdb keeps in-frame clones, though not all of them. The sample comprises approximately 10,000 clones, over 90% of which are singletons, and around 5.2% rests with the top ten. This chain uses TRBV7-6 with TRBJ1-4; D is undetermined. This clonotype was sampled from a human patient who received an intestinal transplant, so some T cells may come from the graft donor. This specimen was PBMCs, taken about 70 days after transplant. CDR3 region: CASSLEGEKLFF. DNA of the CDR3: TGTGCCAGCAGCTTAGAGGGAGAAAAACTGTTTTTT.